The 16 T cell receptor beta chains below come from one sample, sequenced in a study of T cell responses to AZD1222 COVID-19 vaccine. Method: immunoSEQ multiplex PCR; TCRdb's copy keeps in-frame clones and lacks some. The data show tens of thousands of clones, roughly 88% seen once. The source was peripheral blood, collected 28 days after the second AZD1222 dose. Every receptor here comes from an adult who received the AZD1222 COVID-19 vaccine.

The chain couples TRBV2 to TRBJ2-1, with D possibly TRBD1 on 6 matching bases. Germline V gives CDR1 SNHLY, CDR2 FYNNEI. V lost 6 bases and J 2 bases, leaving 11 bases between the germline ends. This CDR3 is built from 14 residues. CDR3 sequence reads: CASRTGVTYNEQFF. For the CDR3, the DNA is TGTGCCAGCAGGACAGGAGTCACCTACAATGAGCAGTTCTTC.

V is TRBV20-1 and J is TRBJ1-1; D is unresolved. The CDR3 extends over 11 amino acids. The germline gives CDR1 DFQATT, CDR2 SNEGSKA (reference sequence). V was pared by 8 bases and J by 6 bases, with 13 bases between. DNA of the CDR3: TGCAGTTCCGTTCCAGTTGCTGAAGCTTTCTTT. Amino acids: CSSVPVAEAFF.

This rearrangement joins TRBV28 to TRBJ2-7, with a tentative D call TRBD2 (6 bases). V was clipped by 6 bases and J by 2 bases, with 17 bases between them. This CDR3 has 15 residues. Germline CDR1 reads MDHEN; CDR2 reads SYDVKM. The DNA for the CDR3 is TGTGCCAGCAGCCCCCGCGGTAGCGGAACCTACGAGCAGTACTTC. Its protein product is CASSPRGSGTYEQYF.

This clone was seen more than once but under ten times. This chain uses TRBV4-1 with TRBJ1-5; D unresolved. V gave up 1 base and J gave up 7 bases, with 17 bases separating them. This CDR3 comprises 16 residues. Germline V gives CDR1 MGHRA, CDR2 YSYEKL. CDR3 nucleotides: TGCGCCAGCAGCCAAGTCGGCTTAGGGCGAGGGCAGCCCCAGCATTTT. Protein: CASSQVGLGRGQPQHF.

DNA of the CDR3: TGTGCCAGCAGGAAATCCCTTACAGGTAACACTGAAGCTTTCTTT. This codes for CASRKSLTGNTEAFF. This chain connects TRBV27 to TRBJ1-1, with D tentatively TRBD1 (5 bases). This CDR3 spans 15 amino acids. The ends were cut back, 6 bases at V and 2 bases at J, with 16 bases in the middle. Per the germline V gene, CDR1 is MNHEY and CDR2 is SMNVEV (reference sequence).

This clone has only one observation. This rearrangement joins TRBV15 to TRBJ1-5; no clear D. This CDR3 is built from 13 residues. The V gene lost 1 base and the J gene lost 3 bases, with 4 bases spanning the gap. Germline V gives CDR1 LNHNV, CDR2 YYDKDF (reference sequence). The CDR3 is CATSRGVNQPQHF. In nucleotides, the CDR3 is TGTGCCACCAGCAGAGGGGTCAATCAGCCCCAGCATTTT.

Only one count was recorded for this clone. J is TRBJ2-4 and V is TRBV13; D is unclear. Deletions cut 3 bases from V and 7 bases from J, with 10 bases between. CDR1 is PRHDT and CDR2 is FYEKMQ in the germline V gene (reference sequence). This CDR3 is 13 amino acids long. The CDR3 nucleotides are TGTGCCAGCAGCTTTGCAGGCTCGAACATTCAGTACTTC. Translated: CASSFAGSNIQYF.

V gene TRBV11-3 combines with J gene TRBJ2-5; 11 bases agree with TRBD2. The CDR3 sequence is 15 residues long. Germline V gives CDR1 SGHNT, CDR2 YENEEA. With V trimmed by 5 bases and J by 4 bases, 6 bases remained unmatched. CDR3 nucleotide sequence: TGTGCCAGCAGCCCACTAGCGGGAGTGGTAGAGACCCAGTACTTC. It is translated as CASSPLAGVVETQYF.

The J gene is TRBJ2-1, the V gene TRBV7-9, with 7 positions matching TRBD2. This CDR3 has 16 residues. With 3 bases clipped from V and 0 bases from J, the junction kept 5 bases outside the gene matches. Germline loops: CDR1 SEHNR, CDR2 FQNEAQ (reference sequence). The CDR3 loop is CASSFRTRSSYNEQFF. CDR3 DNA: TGTGCCAGCAGCTTTAGGACTAGGAGCTCCTACAATGAGCAGTTCTTC. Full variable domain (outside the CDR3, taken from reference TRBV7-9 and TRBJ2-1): DTGVSQNPRHKITKRGQNVTFRCDPISEHNRLYWYRQTLGQGPEFLTYFQNEAQLEKSRLLSDRFSAERPKGSFSTLEIQRTEQGDSAMYLCASSFRTRSSYNEQFFGPGTRLTVL.

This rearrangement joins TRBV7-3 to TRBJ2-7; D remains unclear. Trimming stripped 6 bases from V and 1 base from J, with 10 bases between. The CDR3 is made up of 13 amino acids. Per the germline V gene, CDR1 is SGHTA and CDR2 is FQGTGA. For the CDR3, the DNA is TGTGCCAGCAGTCGAGACCCGTCCTACGAGCAGTACTTC. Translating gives CASSRDPSYEQYF. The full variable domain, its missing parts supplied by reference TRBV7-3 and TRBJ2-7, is GAGVSQTPSNKVTEKGKYVELRCDPISGHTALYWYRQSLGQGPEFLIYFQGTGAADDSGLPNDRFFAVRPEGSVSTLKIQRTERGDSAVYLCASSRDPSYEQYFGPGTRLTVT.

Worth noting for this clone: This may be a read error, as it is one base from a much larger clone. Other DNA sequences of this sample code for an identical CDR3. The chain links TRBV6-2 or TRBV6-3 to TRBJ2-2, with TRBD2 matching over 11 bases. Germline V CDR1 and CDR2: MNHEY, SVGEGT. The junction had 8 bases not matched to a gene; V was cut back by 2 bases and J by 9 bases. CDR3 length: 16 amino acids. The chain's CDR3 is CASSYRLAGGPRELFF. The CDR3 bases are TGTGCCAGCAGTTACCGCTTAGCGGGAGGGCCGCGGGAGCTGTTTTTT.

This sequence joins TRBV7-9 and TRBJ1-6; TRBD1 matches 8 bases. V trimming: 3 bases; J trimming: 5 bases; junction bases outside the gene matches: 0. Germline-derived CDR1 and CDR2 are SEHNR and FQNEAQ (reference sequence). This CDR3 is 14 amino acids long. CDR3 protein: CASSLTGDNSPLHF. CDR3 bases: TGTGCCAGCAGCTTGACAGGGGATAATTCACCCCTCCACTTT.

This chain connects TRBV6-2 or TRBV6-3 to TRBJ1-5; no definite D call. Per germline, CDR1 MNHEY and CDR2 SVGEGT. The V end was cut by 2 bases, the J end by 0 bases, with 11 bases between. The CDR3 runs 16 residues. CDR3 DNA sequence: TGTGCCAGCAGTTACCTGCGGGGAAATAGCAATCAGCCCCAGCATTTT. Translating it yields CASSYLRGNSNQPQHF.

Here the CDR3 DNA reads TGTGCCAGCAGCTGGACAGGGCCGAACACTGAAGCTTTCTTT. Translation: CASSWTGPNTEAFF. The chain couples TRBV6-2 or TRBV6-3 to TRBJ1-1, with TRBD1 matching 8 bases. Looked up from germline, CDR1 is MNHEY and CDR2 is SVGEGT. The CDR3 covers 14 residues. J lost 1 base, V lost 6 bases, and 4 bases had no gene match.

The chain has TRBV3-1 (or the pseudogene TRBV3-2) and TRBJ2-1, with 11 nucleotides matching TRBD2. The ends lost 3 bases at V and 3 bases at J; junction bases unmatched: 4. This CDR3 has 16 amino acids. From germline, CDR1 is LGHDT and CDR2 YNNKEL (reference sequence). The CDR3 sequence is CASSHRLAGFYNEQFF. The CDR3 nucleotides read TGTGCCAGCAGCCACCGACTAGCGGGGTTCTACAATGAGCAGTTCTTC.

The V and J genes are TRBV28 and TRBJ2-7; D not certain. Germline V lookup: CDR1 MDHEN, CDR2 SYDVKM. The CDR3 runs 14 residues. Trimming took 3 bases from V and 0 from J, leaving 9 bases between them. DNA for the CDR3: TGTGCCAGCAGTTTGAGCGCCCTCTCCTACGAGCAGTACTTC. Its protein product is CASSLSALSYEQYF.